This TCR beta chain appears in the sequencing data of a study of blood T cell repertoires in COVID-19. Overall study: COVID-19 samples collected from the United States, Italy and Spain covered acute and convalescent phases. PBMCs, B-cell-depleted T cells, or T cells were the source of the cDNA or gDNA that made up the material.

Per the authors' pipeline: By means of reference gene primer amplification, nucleated cell counts were estimated. Profiled with immunoSEQ multiplex PCR; TCRdb holds only in-frame clones, not every one. The DNA was the basis for D and trimming; V, J and clone size are from that table. The sample consists of some 250,000 clones, roughly 80% of them appearing once. The V gene end was trimmed by 2 bases and the J gene end by 7 bases; junction bases not matched to a gene: 4. The CDR3 is 15 amino acids. Germline assignment: CDR1 LGHNT and CDR2 FRNRAP. The chain has TRBV12-5 and TRBJ1-6, with 8 bases fitting TRBD1. This clonotype was sampled from a woman aged 80 or older with acute or convalescent COVID-19. Sequencing used peripheral blood. CDR3 sequence: CASGLQGAWNSPLHF. The CDR3 DNA follows: TGTGCTAGTGGTTTGCAGGGGGCGTGGAATTCACCCCTCCACTTT.